This paragraph reports one T cell receptor beta chain. Its target is unknown. The data originate from a study of T-cell memory formation after mild COVID-19. Researchers used 5'RACE with constant-segment primers to make TCR alpha and TCR beta cDNA libraries that carry sample barcodes and UMIs. TCRdb reprocessed the 5' RACE reads via MiXCR and lists one record per CDR3 protein. The table lists about 560,000 distinct CDR3 sequences, about 22% of them singletons. Germline CDR1 SGHRS, CDR2 YFSETQ. The CDR3 totals 12 residues. The ends were cut back, 5 bases at V and 2 bases at J, with 7 bases in the middle. The study, taken as a whole, reports: Certain responding clones were present in pre-infection memory, suggesting participation of cross-reactive memory. Clones shrinking between day 15 and 85 showed a balanced CD4/CD8 split, and those that grew later tilted toward CD4+. CD4+ contracting clones were found mainly in CM and EM, and CD8+ ones in EMRA.

This sequence originates from an adult woman who had mild COVID-19 (a few samples of this study predate the infection). Cell type and time point are not known. Material for sequencing was PBMCs or a T cell subset sorted from them (not recorded which). The V gene is TRBV5-1, the J gene TRBJ2-5; D not certain. CDR3 amino acids: CASRHGQETQYF. The CDR3 bases are TGCGCCAGCAGACATGGGCAAGAGACCCAGTACTTC.